Presented here are 21 T cell receptor beta chains from one specimen sequenced in a study of cytomegalovirus exposure and HLA in healthy donors. PCR used 60 Vbeta primers and 13 Jbeta primers. Sequencing used immunoSEQ multiplex PCR; TCRdb keeps in-frame clones, though not all of them. The repertoire holds over 95,000 clones, around 77% seen once, with around 3% in the top ten. The specimen was PBMCs. All receptors come from a man in his forties in good health and CMV-seronegative.

V and J are TRBV2 and TRBJ1-2; D may be TRBD1 (5 bases). CDR3 size: 17 residues. Between the trimmed V and J ends, which lost 2 bases and 0 bases, there was a span of 16 bases. Germline values: CDR1 SNHLY, CDR2 FYNNEI. The CDR3 DNA reads as TGTGCCAGCAGTGAATCCCCGCCGGGGGTGGCTAACTATGGCTACACCTTC. Translated: CASSESPPGVANYGYTF.

This clone was seen only once. V usage is TRBV5-1 and J usage is TRBJ2-7; 10 nucleotides line up with TRBD2. This CDR3 has 15 residues. V dropped 4 bases and J dropped 4; count of bases not matched to a gene: 8. In germline, CDR1 is SGHRS, CDR2 YFSETQ. The CDR3 region is CASSTTGTSVYEQYF. In DNA form, the CDR3 reads TGCGCCAGCAGCACGACCGGGACTAGCGTTTACGAGCAGTACTTC.

This clone was counted between two and nine times. The genes are TRBV2 and TRBJ2-7; D gene unclear. Trimming pared 4 bases from V and 7 bases from J, leaving 8 bases between. In germline, CDR1 is SNHLY, CDR2 FYNNEI. CDR3 length: 11 residues. In nucleotides, the CDR3 is TGTGCCAGCAGTGGGGTCGGGGAGCAGTACTTC. Protein sequence: CASSGVGEQYF. Variable domain in full (rest from reference TRBV2 and TRBJ2-7): EPEVTQTPSHQVTQMGQEVILRCVPISNHLYFYWYRQILGQKVEFLVSFYNNEISEKSEIFDDQFSVERPDGSNFTLKIRSTKLEDSAMYFCASSGVGEQYFGPGTRLTVT.

J is TRBJ1-6 and V is TRBV2; 9 bases agree with TRBD1. The CDR3 runs to 14 residues. The V segment lost 7 bases and the J segment 5 bases; nucleotides outside the gene matches: 3. Germline V gives CDR1 SNHLY, CDR2 FYNNEI. CDR3 DNA: TGTGCCAGCATGGACAGGGGTAATAATTCACCCCTCCACTTT. It translates to CASMDRGNNSPLHF.

This chain connects TRBV4-2 to TRBJ2-5; TRBD2 might be the D (7 bases). The closer fit of TRBJ2-7 to the DNA end suggests the J call may be wrong. CDR1 is LGHNA and CDR2 is YNFKEQ in the germline V gene. The CDR3 is 16 residues long. CDR3 nucleotides: TGTGCCAGCAGTGGGGAGGGGGGCCTTCCGACTTACGAGCAGTACTTC. Its translation is CASSGEGGLPTYEQYF.

V and J are TRBV2 and TRBJ2-7, with D tentatively TRBD2 (5 bases). V was cut by 6 bases and J by 6 bases, with 15 bases left in between. CDR1 is SNHLY, CDR2 FYNNEI, per germline. This CDR3 is 13 amino acids long. Written as DNA, the CDR3 is TGTGCCAGCAGACGGGGTACGGGGAGCGAGCAGTACTTC. This sequence encodes CASRRGTGSEQYF.

Comments on this clone: This sample also contains other DNA sequences that code for the same CDR3. The chain carries TRBV28 and TRBJ1-2; D not certain. This CDR3 has 12 amino acids. Trimming pared 3 bases from V and 5 bases from J, leaving 7 bases between. In germline, CDR1 is MDHEN, CDR2 SYDVKM. The CDR3 DNA reads as TGTGCCAGCAGTTTTCGGGGATATGGCTACACCTTC. Amino acids: CASSFRGYGYTF.

V gene TRBV28 combines with J gene TRBJ2-7; possibly TRBD2 for D (6 bases). CDR3 size: 12 residues. Germline values: CDR1 MDHEN, CDR2 SYDVKM. V dropped 8 bases and J dropped 1 base, with 9 bases sitting between them. The CDR3: CASQRGSYEQYF. CDR3 DNA: TGTGCCAGCCAACGGGGGTCCTACGAGCAGTACTTC.

This clone was counted a single time. The chain uses TRBV7-5 and TRBJ2-1; whether TRBD2, the table's D call, matches the DNA was not checked. TRBV7-5 constitutes a pseudogene. The length of the CDR3 is 13 residues. The CDR3 DNA follows: TGTGTCAGAAGCCCCCGGGGGAACGTAAAACAGTTCTTC. This codes for CVRSPRGNVKQFF.

The V call is TRBV2, the J call TRBJ2-3; 9 nucleotides agree with TRBD2. With V trimmed by 5 bases and J by 0 bases, 12 bases remained unmatched. Germline V gene sequence: CDR1 SNHLY, CDR2 FYNNEI. The CDR3 is 18 residues long. CDR3 bases: TGTGCCAGCAGTCCCGGGACTAGCAGACGGACTAGCACAGATACGCAGTATTTT. Its protein is CASSPGTSRRTSTDTQYF.

The chain employs TRBV7-3 and TRBJ2-1; 11 bases map to TRBD2. Trimming at V came to 4 bases and at J to 4 bases, leaving 6 bases not matched to a gene. The CDR3 spans 16 residues. Germline V gene sequence: CDR1 SGHTA, CDR2 FQGTGA. The DNA for the CDR3 is TGTGCCAGCAGCTCAGTAACTAGCGGGGGTTACAATGAGCAGTTCTTC. Translation gives CASSSVTSGGYNEQFF.

V is TRBV5-6 and J is TRBJ2-3; TRBD2 matches at 9 bases. The CDR3 consists of 16 residues. J gave up 5 bases and V 0 bases, and 7 bases lay outside the gene matches. The germline V gene encodes CDR1 SGHDT and CDR2 YYEEEE. CDR3 loop: CASSLGLAERGDTQYF. The DNA of the CDR3 is TGTGCCAGCAGCTTGGGACTAGCGGAGAGAGGAGATACGCAGTATTTT.

This clone was picked up many times. V gene TRBV6-4 combines with J gene TRBJ2-2, with TRBD2 matching 14 bases. The trim removed 6 bases at V and 3 bases at J, leaving 0 bases unmatched. The CDR3 has 15 residues. The germline V gene has CDR1 MRHNA and CDR2 SNTAGT. CDR3 DNA: TGTGCCAGCAGGACTAGCGGGGGGGACACCGGGGAGCTGTTTTTT. Translation gives CASRTSGGDTGELFF.

The chain employs TRBV28 and TRBJ2-1; 10 bases map to TRBD1. Per germline, CDR1 MDHEN and CDR2 SYDVKM. The length of the CDR3 is 15 residues. Unmatched junction bases numbered 5, after V lost 3 bases and J lost 6 bases. CDR3: CASSLPGQGSNEQFF. The CDR3 bases are TGTGCCAGCAGTTTGCCGGGACAGGGGAGCAATGAGCAGTTCTTC.

The rearrangement joins TRBV7-9 to TRBJ2-1; maybe TRBD1 (7 bases). With 2 bases removed from V and 12 bases from J, the gap between germline ends came to 17 bases. CDR1 is SEHNR and CDR2 is FQNEAQ in the germline V gene (reference sequence). The CDR3 is made up of 14 amino acids. CDR3 sequence reads: CASSLSWAQGGQFF. The CDR3 DNA sequence: TGTGCCAGCAGCTTATCCTGGGCCCAGGGGGGGCAGTTCTTC.

The V gene is TRBV6-1, the J gene TRBJ2-1; weak D call: TRBD1 (5 bases). The CDR3 runs 15 residues. Germline-derived CDR1 and CDR2 are MNHNS and SASEGT. V was trimmed by 4 bases and J by 4 bases, leaving 14 bases between them. The CDR3 is CASSVLAGRYNEQFF. CDR3 nucleotides: TGTGCCAGCAGTGTATTGGCAGGGCGATACAATGAGCAGTTCTTC.

The V call is TRBV5-1, the J call TRBJ2-7, with a tentative D call TRBD2 (6 bases). From germline, CDR1 is SGHRS and CDR2 YFSETQ. This CDR3 is 14 amino acids long. V was cut by 1 base and J by 4 bases, with 12 bases left in between. The CDR3: CASSLRPSAYEQYF. CDR3 coding DNA: TGCGCCAGCAGCTTGCGACCTAGCGCGTACGAGCAGTACTTC.

V usage is TRBV7-9 and J usage is TRBJ2-1, with TRBD2 as a possible D gene (5 bases). CDR3 length equals 15 residues. Germline V lookup: CDR1 SEHNR, CDR2 FQNEAQ (reference sequence). V shed 5 bases and J shed 1 base, with 12 bases lying between them. The CDR3: CASSRQEASYNEQFF. The CDR3 DNA follows: TGTGCCAGCAGCCGCCAGGAGGCTTCCTACAATGAGCAGTTCTTC.

The rearrangement uses TRBV11-2 and TRBJ1-2, with unresolved D. The CDR3 runs to 15 residues. V gave up 2 bases and J gave up 4 bases, with 14 bases separating them. Germline lookup yields CDR1 SGHAT and CDR2 FQNNGV. The CDR3 DNA reads as TGTGCCAGCAGCTTAACGGAAAAAGGCGGCTATGGCTACACCTTC. It yields the protein CASSLTEKGGYGYTF.

The chain employs TRBV5-5 and TRBJ1-2; D ambiguous. The CDR3 spans 13 residues. Germline assignment: CDR1 SGHKS and CDR2 YYEKEE (reference sequence). The V end lost 4 bases, the J end lost 3 bases, and 10 bases lay between the germline ends. CDR3 sequence (DNA): TGTGCCAGCAGCCCGGAGGACGACTATGGCTACACCTTC. The encoded protein is CASSPEDDYGYTF.

This chain connects TRBV5-4 to TRBJ2-2; TRBD2 might be the D (6 bases). The CDR3 contains 15 residues. V lost 0 bases and J lost 1, with 7 bases in between. Germline values: CDR1 SGHNT, CDR2 YYREEE (reference sequence). This CDR3 is CASSLGSGNTGELFF. The CDR3 DNA is TGTGCCAGCAGCTTGGGTAGCGGGAACACCGGGGAGCTGTTTTTT.